Below, one T cell receptor beta chain is given with its context. This sample was taken from a study of cytotoxic CD8 clonotypes in ibrutinib-treated CLL. Looking at the study overall: The group held 10 to 11 relapsed/refractory and 15 treatment-naive patients, with roughly 17 IGHV unmutated.

The CDR3 is made up of 15 amino acids. Trimming left V 6 bases short and J 11 bases short, with 25 bases between. The germline gives CDR1 MDHEN, CDR2 SYDVKM. Here immunoSEQ multiplex PCR was the method, and the copy in TCRdb shows in-frame clones only, minus some. The sample has some 170,000 clones; about 88% are singletons. The chain uses TRBV28 and TRBJ1-1; D is ambiguous. This TCR derives from a human donor with chronic lymphocytic leukemia. The specimen was PBMCs, collected at disease progression, from a patient treated with ibrutinib. For the CDR3, the DNA is TGTGCCAGCAGGTCGGGCAGCTCTACCCCAATGGGTGCTTTCTTT. Its protein product is CASRSGSSTPMGAFF.